Shown below are 9 T cell receptor beta chains from a single sample sequenced in a study of identical twins. One entry per CDR3 protein results from TCRdb running MiXCR on the 5' RACE reads. The sample carries 460,000 or so distinct CDR3 sequences, 14% recorded once. This sample was also put to use in a study of yellow fever vaccine responses in identical twins.

Input material: CD4+ T cells sorted from blood. These receptors all come from a woman aged 18-29 years in good health.

The J gene is TRBJ2-7, the V gene TRBV20-1, with D possibly TRBD2 on 6 matching bases. The CDR3 runs to 12 residues. Germline V gene data show CDR1 as DFQATT and CDR2 as SNEGSKA (reference sequence). DNA of the CDR3: TGCGGGACCTCGCGGGGCCCCTACGAGCAGTACTTC. As protein: CGTSRGPYEQYF.

This clonotype was seen many times. The chain recombines TRBV30 with TRBJ2-7; no firm D call. The CDR3 is made up of 13 amino acids. Trimming cost V 2 bases and J 3 bases, with 11 bases left between them. Germline CDR1 reads GTSNPN; CDR2 reads SVGIG (reference sequence). As DNA, the CDR3 is TGTGCCTGGAGTCCTCCCGGCCTCTACGAGCAGTACTTC. Translating it yields CAWSPPGLYEQYF.

This clonotype was seen ten or more times. V gene TRBV27 combines with J gene TRBJ2-7, with 7 bases matching TRBD2. The CDR3 consists of 15 residues. Per the germline V gene, CDR1 is MNHEY and CDR2 is SMNVEV (reference sequence). V dropped 8 bases and J dropped 1; count of bases not matched to a gene: 11. The CDR3 protein is CASPEGGRGSYEQYF. CDR3 DNA: TGTGCCAGCCCGGAGGGCGGGAGAGGGTCCTACGAGCAGTACTTC.

Many counts were recorded for this clonotype. The V call is TRBV19, the J call TRBJ2-2, with D tentatively TRBD2 (5 bases). CDR3 length: 14 amino acids. The V and J ends lost 11 bases and 0 bases respectively, with 13 bases between them. CDR1 and CDR2 (germline): LNHDA, SQIVND (reference sequence). The CDR3 protein is CAVPGVPNTGELFF. For the CDR3, the DNA is TGTGCCGTACCCGGGGTACCGAACACCGGGGAGCTGTTTTTT. The whole variable domain, remainder taken from reference TRBV19 and TRBJ2-2, is DGGITQSPKYLFRKEGQNVTLSCEQNLNHDAMYWYRQDPGQGLRLIYYSQIVNDFQKGDIAEGYSVSREKKESFPLTVTSAQKNPTAFYLCAVPGVPNTGELFFGEGSRLTVL.

The rearrangement uses TRBV11-3 and TRBJ2-1; D is perhaps TRBD2 (5 bases). Trimming pared 4 bases from V and 8 bases from J, leaving 18 bases between. This CDR3 has 15 amino acids. Germline loops: CDR1 SGHNT, CDR2 YENEEA. This CDR3 reads CASSSRDARGYEQFF. The CDR3 region has the DNA TGTGCCAGCAGCTCCCGGGATGCCCGGGGATATGAGCAGTTCTTC.

This clonotype showed up many times. The CDR3 protein is CASRRLAGDSYNEQFF. DNA for the CDR3: TGTGCCAGCAGGCGACTAGCGGGAGATTCCTACAATGAGCAGTTCTTC. The chain uses TRBV12-3 or TRBV12-4 and TRBJ2-1; 12 nucleotides agree with TRBD2. This CDR3 is 16 amino acids long. The junction had 4 bases not matched to a gene; V was cut back by 6 bases and J by 1 base.

CDR3 loop: CASSLLSQGVYEQYF. DNA for the CDR3: TGTGCCAGCAGCTTATTGTCCCAGGGGGTCTACGAGCAGTACTTC. The V gene is TRBV7-2, the J gene TRBJ2-7; 7 bases fit TRBD1. Germline V CDR1 and CDR2: SGHTA, FQGNSA. CDR3 length equals 15 residues. Unmatched junction bases numbered 7, after V lost 2 bases and J lost 3 bases.

The J gene is TRBJ2-7, the V gene TRBV5-5, with unresolved D. Trimming shortened V by 1 base and J by 0 bases, and 11 bases separated the two germline ends. The length of the CDR3 is 15 residues. Germline CDR1 SGHKS, CDR2 YYEKEE (reference sequence). The CDR3 nucleotides are TGTGCCAGCAGCTTGCACCCCGGACCCTCCTACGAGCAGTACTTC. Translation gives CASSLHPGPSYEQYF. Variable domain in full (rest from reference TRBV5-5 and TRBJ2-7): DAGVTQSPTHLIKTRGQQVTLRCSPISGHKSVSWYQQVLGQGPQFIFQYYEKEERGRGNFPDRFSARQFPNYSSELNVNALLLGDSALYLCASSLHPGPSYEQYFGPGTRLTVT.

This sequence joins TRBV20-1 and TRBJ2-3; no firm D call. The CDR3 extends over 12 amino acids. With 7 bases removed from V and 1 base from J, the gap between germline ends came to 9 bases. Per the germline V gene, CDR1 is DFQATT and CDR2 is SNEGSKA (reference sequence). Written as DNA, the CDR3 is TGCAGTGGGCCTAGGGGCACAGATACGCAGTATTTT. Encoded protein: CSGPRGTDTQYF.